The clone carrying this T cell receptor beta chain was seen only a few times. The antigen remains unidentified. This sample is drawn from a study of response to subunit inactivated influenza vaccine. Study results and caveats: Authors suggested few new T cells are recruited by each seasonal influenza vaccination.

V dropped 2 bases and J dropped 8; count of bases not matched to a gene: 9. The CDR3 loop spans 15 amino acids. In germline, CDR1 is SGHTA, CDR2 FQGNSA. TCRdb reprocessed the RT-PCR reads via MiXCR and lists one record per CDR3 protein. The data contain around 600,000 distinct CDR3 sequences, around 10% of them seen just once; the ten biggest clones take up about 11%. These data also featured in a second study, about T cells expressing NK-cell markers. That report notes: TCR beta cDNA was made by 5'RACE template switching with UMIs. There were seven HCMV-seropositive donors and one seronegative donor among the eight sequenced.

The sample consisted of PBMCs from blood, taken on the day of vaccination. The TCR comes from a man aged 45-65 years who received an inactivated influenza vaccine. This chain joins TRBV7-2 and TRBJ2-1; 7 bases match TRBD2. The CDR3 spells CASSLTGGGLHEQFF. The DNA for the CDR3 is TGTGCCAGCAGCTTAACGGGCGGGGGACTACATGAGCAGTTCTTC.